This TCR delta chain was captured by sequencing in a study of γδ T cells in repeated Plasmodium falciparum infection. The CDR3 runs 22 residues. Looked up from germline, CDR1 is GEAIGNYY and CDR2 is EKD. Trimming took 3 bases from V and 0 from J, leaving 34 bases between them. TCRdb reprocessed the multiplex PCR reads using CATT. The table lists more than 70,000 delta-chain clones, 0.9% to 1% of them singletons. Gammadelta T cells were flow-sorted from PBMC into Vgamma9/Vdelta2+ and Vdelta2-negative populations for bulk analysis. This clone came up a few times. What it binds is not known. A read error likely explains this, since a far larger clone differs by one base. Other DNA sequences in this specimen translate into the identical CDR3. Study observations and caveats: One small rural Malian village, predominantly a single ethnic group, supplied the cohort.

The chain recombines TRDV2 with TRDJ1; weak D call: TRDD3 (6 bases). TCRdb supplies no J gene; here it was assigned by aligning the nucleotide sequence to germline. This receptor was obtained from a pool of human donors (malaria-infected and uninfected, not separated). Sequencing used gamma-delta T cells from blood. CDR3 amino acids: CACDPILAGDPSRVFDTDKLIF. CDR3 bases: TGTGCCTGTGACCCCATTTTAGCTGGGGACCCTAGTAGGGTCTTCGACACCGATAAACTCATCTTT.